The rows below give T cell receptor beta chains drawn from one sample of a study of human T cells and chemical hapten exposure. TCRdb called the RACE reads again in MiXCR, with one record for every CDR3 protein. Among roughly 50,000 distinct CDR3 sequences, roughly a tenth were seen once, and the ten largest hold about 8.9%. Sequenced here: whole blood, sampled in connection with sensitization to the hapten diphenylcyclopropenone (DPC). These TCRs come from a man aged 35 to 55 with alopecia areata. Some clones in this sample may be carry-over from other donors' samples. CDR3s include the opening cysteine and the closing phenylalanine or tryptophan. A D gene is named only where the DNA matches it firmly. The size field is filled for only some rows; it gives once, few, many or a size class.

d_call	clone_size	v_call	j_call	cdr3_nt	cdr3_aa
NA	many	TRBV7-9	TRBJ1-1	TGTGCCAGCAGCTTCTCTGGGAACACTGAAGCTTTCTTT	CASSFSGNTEAFF
TRBD2	NA	TRBV20-1	TRBJ2-3	TGCAGTGCTAGACCCCTAACTAGCGGGGTTGGAGATACGCAGTATTTT	CSARPLTSGVGDTQYF
TRBD1	many	TRBV6-5	TRBJ1-1	TGTGCCAGCCGGACAGGGAGCACTGAAGCTTTCTTT	CASRTGSTEAFF
TRBD2	few	TRBV3-1	TRBJ2-5	TGTGCCAGCAGCCAAGACTGGGGACTAGCGAAAGAGACCCAGTACTTC	CASSQDWGLAKETQYF
NA	NA	TRBV7-9	TRBJ2-1	TGTGCCAGCCTCACTATGTTCAATGAGCAGTTCTTC	CASLTMFNEQFF
NA	many	TRBV6-2/TRBV6-3	TRBJ2-7	TGTGCCAGCGGGAGCGACTACTACTCCTACGAGCAGTACTTC	CASGSDYYSYEQYF
NA	many	TRBV20-1	TRBJ2-7	TGCAGTGCTAGAGATTATAAAAGTATGGCCGAGGGGGAGCAGTACTTC	CSARDYKSMAEGEQYF
NA	many	TRBV28	TRBJ2-5	TGTGCCAGCCGGGACAACCAGCAAGAGACCCAGTACTTC	CASRDNQQETQYF
TRBD2	many	TRBV6-5	TRBJ2-7	TGTGCCAGCAGTAAACTAGCGCCGAGCTCCTACGAGCAGTACTTC	CASSKLAPSSYEQYF
NA	few	TRBV4-2	TRBJ2-2	TGTGCCAGCAGCCAAGTGCGGGCGGGCACCGGGGAGCTGTTTTTT	CASSQVRAGTGELFF
NA	many	TRBV6-1	TRBJ1-5	TGTGCCAGCAGTGAAGCGGGGGGATTCAATCAGCCCCAGCATTTT	CASSEAGGFNQPQHF
NA	NA	TRBV4-1	TRBJ2-1	TGCGCCAGCAGCCAAGACTACTACAATGAGCAGTTCTTC	CASSQDYYNEQFF
NA	NA	TRBV2	TRBJ2-3	TGTGCCAGCAGTATATCCGATACGCAGTATTTT	CASSISDTQYF
TRBD1	many	TRBV6-5	TRBJ1-2	TGTGCCAGCAGTTACAGGCAGGGGGGGCGTTTTGGCTACACCTTC	CASSYRQGGRFGYTF
TRBD2	many	TRBV7-9	TRBJ2-2	TGTGCCAGCAGCACGGGGAGGGACACCGGGGAGCTGTTTTTT	CASSTGRDTGELFF
NA	few	TRBV10-3	TRBJ2-1	TGTGCCATCAGTGCTTACTCCTACAATGAGCAGTTCTTC	CAISAYSYNEQFF
NA	few	TRBV4-1	TRBJ1-2	TGCGCCAGCAGCCAAGATGGGGGGGGCGCGAACTATGGCTACACCTTC	CASSQDGGGANYGYTF
NA	few	TRBV19	TRBJ2-7	TGTGCCAGTAGCCCGGGACGGGGCCCCCTCGAGCAGTACTTC	CASSPGRGPLEQYF
NA	NA	TRBV25-1	TRBJ2-7	TGTGCCAGCAGCGACCCTCAGGTCTACGAGCAGTACTTC	CASSDPQVYEQYF
NA	few	TRBV20-1	TRBJ2-7	TGCAGTCCCATTGAGGGGGCTAGCGGCTACGAGCAGTACTTC	CSPIEGASGYEQYF
NA	many	TRBV20-1	TRBJ1-2	TGCAGTGCGCCGGGGGGCTACACCTTC	CSAPGGYTF
TRBD1	NA	TRBV12-3/TRBV12-4	TRBJ2-7	TGTGCCAGCAGTCGGACAGGGGCCACCAGTAGCTCCTACGAGCAGTACTTC	CASSRTGATSSSYEQYF
TRBD2	many	TRBV18	TRBJ2-1	TGTGCCAGCTCACCACCGGGACTAGCGGGAAGCAATGAGCAGTTCTTC	CASSPPGLAGSNEQFF
NA	NA	TRBV10-1	TRBJ1-1	TGCGCCAGCAGCTCGGGGTTGAACACTGAAGCTTTCTTT	CASSSGLNTEAFF
NA	many	TRBV28	TRBJ2-7	TGTGCCAGCACCCCCGGGCAGGTCTCCTACGAGCAGTACTTC	CASTPGQVSYEQYF
NA	many	TRBV9	TRBJ1-4	TGTGCCAGCAGCGTAGGGGTCGCAGAAGAAAAACTGTTTTTT	CASSVGVAEEKLFF
NA	many	TRBV20-1	TRBJ2-7	TGCAGTGCCGGGGACACTTCCTACGAGCAGTACTTC	CSAGDTSYEQYF
NA	few	TRBV6-2/TRBV6-3	TRBJ1-5	TGTGCCAGCAGTGAAAATTATCGGCCCCAGCATTTT	CASSENYRPQHF
NA	few	TRBV7-2	TRBJ1-6	TGTGCCAGCAGCTCAGGGACTTCACCCCTCCACTTT	CASSSGTSPLHF
TRBD1	NA	TRBV11-2	TRBJ2-3	TGTGCCAGCAGCTTAGGGGGACAGGGGTTGTCAGATACGCAGTATTTT	CASSLGGQGLSDTQYF
TRBD1	NA	TRBV28	TRBJ2-3	TGTGCCAGCAGTTCCTACGACAGGGAACACGCAGATACGCAGTATTTT	CASSSYDREHADTQYF
NA	once	TRBV3-1	TRBJ2-4	TGTGCCAGCCAATCCGAGGGACTAGCCAAAAACATTCAGTACTTC	CASQSEGLAKNIQYF
NA	NA	TRBV5-1	TRBJ2-1	TGCGCCAGCAGCTTCGGGACGGGCATTGAGCAGTTCTTC	CASSFGTGIEQFF
NA	NA	TRBV11-2	TRBJ2-2	TGTGCCAGCAGCCCCAGGACCACGAACACCGGGGAGCTGTTTTTT	CASSPRTTNTGELFF
TRBD2	NA	TRBV6-6	TRBJ2-1	TGTGCCAGCAGTTCCCGACTAGCGGGTGAAGGGAATGAGCAGTTCTTC	CASSSRLAGEGNEQFF
NA	few	TRBV5-1	TRBJ2-2	TGCGCCAGCAGCCCCAGCCGCGGGGCGACCGGGGAGCTGTTTTTT	CASSPSRGATGELFF
NA	NA	TRBV7-2	TRBJ1-3	TGTGCCAGCAGCTTAATGGGGTCCTCTGGAAACACCATATATTTT	CASSLMGSSGNTIYF
TRBD2	NA	TRBV5-4	TRBJ2-7	TGTGCCAGCAGCTCCGGACTAGCCACCTACGAGCAGTACTTC	CASSSGLATYEQYF
TRBD1	many	TRBV19	TRBJ2-2	TGTGCCAGTAGTATCAACAGGGGGCATACCGGGGAGCTGTTTTTT	CASSINRGHTGELFF
TRBD2	NA	TRBV20-1	TRBJ2-1	TGCAGTGCTAGAGATCCCAGATTAATAGCGGGAGGAATTAGTGAGCAGTTCTTC	CSARDPRLIAGGISEQFF
TRBD2	many	TRBV29-1	TRBJ2-3	TGCAGCACTAGCGGGAGGGGCACAGATACGCAGTATTTT	CSTSGRGTDTQYF
NA	NA	TRBV20-1	TRBJ2-6	TGCAGTGCTGGACCCGTACAGGGCAGGGCCAACGTCCTGACTTTC	CSAGPVQGRANVLTF
NA	few	TRBV28	TRBJ2-1	TGTGCCAGCAGTCTCGACAACTACAATGAGCAGTTCTTC	CASSLDNYNEQFF
NA	many	TRBV7-9	TRBJ2-5	TGTGCCAGCAGCTTAGTAGTCGAAGAGACCCTGTACTTC	CASSLVVEETLYF
NA	many	TRBV7-9	TRBJ2-7	TGTGCCAGCAGCTTAGTTACTAGTCCCTACGAGCAGTACTTC	CASSLVTSPYEQYF
TRBD2	few	TRBV27	TRBJ2-1	TGTGCCAGCAGTTTGGGGAGCGGGAGGAGGGACAATGAGCAGTTCTTC	CASSLGSGRRDNEQFF
NA	many	TRBV20-1	TRBJ1-1	TGCAGTGCTAGAGATCCGGAGGGCGCTTTCTTT	CSARDPEGAFF
NA	few	TRBV15	TRBJ1-5	TGTGCCACCAGCCCAGGGTTCTTGGGCAATCAGCCCCAGCATTTT	CATSPGFLGNQPQHF
NA	many	TRBV10-3	TRBJ2-3	TGTGCCATCTCTGGCCAGGGGCCAGCAGATACGCAGTATTTT	CAISGQGPADTQYF